What follows are 25 T cell receptor beta chains derived from one specimen sequenced in a study of shared clonotypes between healthy human individuals. Data came from immunoSEQ multiplex PCR; TCRdb stores just in-frame clones and leaves some out. The repertoire holds over a million clones, with around 97% as singletons. Input material: naive CD4+ T cells sorted from blood. Specified subset: CD45RA+ positively selected. The receptors come from a man between 25 and 39 years old in good health.

CDR3 nucleotides: TGTGCCAGCAGCTTAGCGGTAAGGACGGGGACTAGCGGGACGGCAAACGAGCAGTACTTC. It codes for CASSLAVRTGTSGTANEQYF. This chain joins TRBV7-6 and TRBJ2-7, with 13 bases lining up with TRBD2. The germline V gene has CDR1 SGHVS and CDR2 FNYEAQ. The CDR3 consists of 20 residues. J was trimmed by 5 bases and V by 0 bases; bases with no gene match: 16.

This CDR3 reads CASSLPRLGSYNEQFF. CDR3 in DNA: TGTGCCAGCAGTTTACCCCGGTTGGGCTCCTACAATGAGCAGTTCTTC. The chain joins TRBV28 to TRBJ2-1, with unresolved D. The CDR3 is 16 amino acids. V lost 2 bases and J lost 0, with 11 bases in between. CDR1 is MDHEN, CDR2 SYDVKM, per germline.

The chain has TRBV7-9 and TRBJ2-3, with D perhaps being TRBD1 or TRBD2 (7 bases each). V lost 3 bases, J lost 2 bases, and 15 bases lay in between. The CDR3 runs to 16 residues. The germline CDR1 and CDR2 sequences are SEHNR and FQNEAQ (reference sequence). The CDR3 nucleotides read TGTGCCAGCAGCTTTCCAGGGGGGAGGGCCACAGATACGCAGTATTTT. It is translated as CASSFPGGRATDTQYF.

The chain links TRBV15 to TRBJ2-5; the D is unclear. Germline assignment: CDR1 LNHNV and CDR2 YYDKDF (reference sequence). The V gene lost 3 bases and the J gene lost 4 bases, with 9 bases spanning the gap. The CDR3 contains 13 residues. The CDR3 protein is CATSSQITETQYF. The CDR3 DNA sequence: TGTGCCACCAGCAGCCAAATAACAGAGACCCAGTACTTC.

This rearrangement joins TRBV6-5 to TRBJ1-4; D is undetermined. The CDR3 consists of 15 residues. The V end lost 5 bases, the J end lost 7 bases, and 17 bases lay between the germline ends. From germline, CDR1 is MNHEY and CDR2 SVGAGI. The CDR3 DNA follows: TGTGCCAGCAGTCCGCGTGGGGATTTGGCTGAAAAACTGTTTTTT. Residues: CASSPRGDLAEKLFF.

The rearrangement joins TRBV9 to TRBJ2-1; D is ambiguous. The CDR3 runs 14 residues. Germline loops: CDR1 SGDLS, CDR2 YYNGEE. Trimming took off 1 base at V and 0 bases at J, with 5 bases between the two ends. The CDR3 DNA follows: TGTGCCAGCAGCGTACTGGGCTCCTACAATGAGCAGTTCTTC. Protein product: CASSVLGSYNEQFF.

On this clone: This specimen includes other DNA sequences encoding the same CDR3. V is TRBV18 and J is TRBJ1-4, with D unclear. V was pared by 1 base and J by 8 bases, with 8 bases between. The CDR3 is 13 residues long. The V gene's germline CDR1 is KGHSH and CDR2 LQKENI. The CDR3, as DNA: TGTGCCAGCTCACCACGCGAATCGGAAAAACTGTTTTTT. Translated: CASSPRESEKLFF.

This clone was counted a single time. V and J are TRBV11-2 and TRBJ2-7, with 9 bases fitting TRBD1. The CDR3 extends over 14 amino acids. J was trimmed by 3 bases and V by 1 base; bases with no gene match: 1. The germline CDR1 and CDR2 sequences are SGHAT and FQNNGV. The CDR3 here is CASSLGGQGYEQYF. CDR3 nucleotides: TGTGCCAGCAGCTTAGGGGGACAGGGCTACGAGCAGTACTTC.

V and J are TRBV28 and TRBJ2-5; TRBD2 aligns across 12 bases. This CDR3 region has 19 residues. The trim removed 3 bases at V and 5 bases at J, leaving 16 bases unmatched. Per germline, CDR1 MDHEN and CDR2 SYDVKM. As DNA, the CDR3 is TGTGCCAGCAGTTTTATGCACCCGGGACTAGCGGGCGGGGTCGAGACCCAGTACTTC. It codes for CASSFMHPGLAGGVETQYF.

V is TRBV9 and J is TRBJ2-1; the match to TRBD2 covers 7 bases. CDR1 SGDLS and CDR2 YYNGEE come from the germline V gene. The V and J ends lost 2 bases and 6 bases, in that order; junction bases with no gene match: 8. This CDR3 has 15 residues. The CDR3 reads CASSVGGRGFNEQFF. The DNA for the CDR3 is TGTGCCAGCAGCGTGGGCGGGAGAGGTTTCAATGAGCAGTTCTTC.

The gene calls are TRBV18 and TRBJ2-2; no clear D. The CDR3 is 14 residues long. Germline CDR1 reads KGHSH; CDR2 reads LQKENI. Trimming stripped 3 bases from V and 5 bases from J, with 10 bases between. CDR3 residues: CASSPSITTGELFF. CDR3 DNA: TGTGCCAGCTCACCCTCCATCACAACCGGGGAGCTGTTTTTT.

Note on this clone: At the DNA level, this CDR3 is encoded by other sequences in the same sample as well. As DNA, the CDR3 is TGTGCCAGCAGTGGTAGTAGGGGATACGAGCAGTACTTC. This codes for CASSGSRGYEQYF. The rearrangement uses TRBV6-1 and TRBJ2-7; a possible D gene is TRBD1 (5 bases). This CDR3 has 13 amino acids. Trimming pared 4 bases from V and 4 bases from J, leaving 11 bases between. Germline V gives CDR1 MNHNS, CDR2 SASEGT.

V is TRBV5-4 and J is TRBJ1-1; D is perhaps TRBD1 (5 bases). V lost 2 bases and J lost 4, with 9 bases in between. Looked up from germline, CDR1 is SGHNT and CDR2 is YYREEE (reference sequence). This CDR3 is built from 13 residues. The CDR3 DNA follows: TGTGCCAGCAGCTTCGGAGGGACCACTGAAGCTTTCTTT. Protein product: CASSFGGTTEAFF.

The rearrangement uses TRBV19 and TRBJ1-1, with a tentative D call TRBD1 (5 bases). This CDR3 has 17 residues. Trimming pared 3 bases from V and 3 bases from J, leaving 20 bases between. CDR1 LNHDA and CDR2 SQIVND come from the germline V gene (reference sequence). This CDR3 is CASSIGIQAGLHTEAFF. CDR3 DNA: TGTGCCAGTAGTATCGGGATACAGGCTGGCTTACACACTGAAGCTTTCTTT.

The chain employs TRBV7-9 and TRBJ2-5; a weak D match, TRBD1 (6 bases). V lost 1 base to trimming and J lost 2 bases, with 17 bases between them. The CDR3 has 17 amino acids. Germline V gene lookup returns CDR1 SEHNR and CDR2 FQNEAQ (reference sequence). CDR3 in DNA: TGTGCCAGCAGCTTAGGAGGAGGCAGGGGTGAACAAGAGACCCAGTACTTC. Protein product: CASSLGGGRGEQETQYF.

The rearrangement links TRBV7-2 to TRBJ1-3, with D possibly being TRBD1 (5 bases). The V and J ends lost 4 bases and 4 bases respectively, with 11 bases between them. The CDR3 spans 14 residues. Germline CDR1 reads SGHTA; CDR2 reads FQGNSA. This CDR3 is CASSSRRGGNTIYF. The DNA of the CDR3 is TGTGCCAGCAGCTCCCGGAGGGGAGGAAACACCATATATTTT.

This sequence joins TRBV2 and TRBJ2-5; 7 bases agree with TRBD2. Germline V gene data show CDR1 as SNHLY and CDR2 as FYNNEI. The J segment lost 4 bases and the V segment lost 4 bases, leaving 9 bases of the junction unmatched. The CDR3 length is 15 residues. CDR3 loop: CASSGKGGGGETQYF. CDR3 in DNA: TGTGCCAGCAGTGGTAAAGGTGGGGGGGGAGAGACCCAGTACTTC.

The rearrangement joins TRBV6-5 to TRBJ2-1; 9 bases are shared with TRBD2. The length of the CDR3 is 16 residues. Germline V lookup: CDR1 MNHEY, CDR2 SVGAGI. The J segment lost 9 bases and the V segment lost 3 bases, leaving 12 bases of the junction unmatched. In nucleotides, the CDR3 is TGTGCCAGCAGTTATCGGGGACTAGCTGGAGCGGCTGAGCAGTTCTTC. Encoded protein: CASSYRGLAGAAEQFF.

The V and J genes are TRBV7-9 and TRBJ1-4; D gene uncertain. The CDR3 loop spans 16 amino acids. Germline values: CDR1 SEHNR, CDR2 FQNEAQ (reference sequence). The ends were cut back, 0 bases at V and 0 bases at J, with 8 bases in the middle. The CDR3 protein is CASSLALRSTNEKLFF. The CDR3 region has the DNA TGTGCCAGCAGCTTAGCGCTCCGGTCAACTAATGAAAAACTGTTTTTT.

The chain employs TRBV10-3 and TRBJ2-7; TRBD2 might be the D (6 bases). V lost 2 bases, J lost 3 bases, and 8 bases lay in between. This CDR3 comprises 13 residues. CDR1 and CDR2 from the germline V gene are ENHRY and SYGVKD. CDR3 sequence: CAISERGIYEQYF. For the CDR3, the DNA is TGTGCCATCAGTGAGCGGGGGATCTACGAGCAGTACTTC.

This sequence joins TRBV15 and TRBJ1-1; maybe TRBD1 (5 bases). The CDR3 is 13 residues long. V lost 2 bases, J lost 8 bases, and 12 bases lay in between. Per germline, CDR1 LNHNV and CDR2 YYDKDF (reference sequence). For the CDR3, the DNA is TGTGCCACCAGCAGAAGTACCGGGACCGAAGCTTTCTTT. Residues: CATSRSTGTEAFF.

The rearrangement uses TRBV6-6 and TRBJ2-2; TRBD1 matches at 7 bases. The CDR3 has 15 residues. Germline V gives CDR1 MNHNY, CDR2 SVGAGI (reference sequence). J was trimmed by 4 bases and V by 7 bases; bases with no gene match: 9. The CDR3 DNA follows: TGTGCCAGCACCCGCGGAAGGGGGCTCACCGGGGAGCTGTTTTTT. It codes for CASTRGRGLTGELFF.

V usage is TRBV9 and J usage is TRBJ2-7; D is undetermined. This CDR3 has 15 amino acids. Germline V gives CDR1 SGDLS, CDR2 YYNGEE. V dropped 0 bases and J dropped 6 bases, with 16 bases sitting between them. The CDR3 is CASSVDPIDGREQYF. In nucleotides, the CDR3 is TGTGCCAGCAGCGTAGATCCTATAGACGGTCGCGAGCAGTACTTC.

This chain connects TRBV27 to TRBJ2-1, with 9 bases identical to TRBD2. Germline CDR1 is MNHEY and CDR2 is SMNVEV (reference sequence). The CDR3 contains 15 residues. With V trimmed by 3 bases and J by 6 bases, 6 bases remained unmatched. The CDR3, as DNA: TGTGCCAGCAGTTTGCGGGAGGGCCGTGTCAATGAGCAGTTCTTC. The encoded protein is CASSLREGRVNEQFF.

This rearrangement joins TRBV15 to TRBJ2-7; 10 bases align to TRBD1. This CDR3 has 16 amino acids. In germline, CDR1 is LNHNV, CDR2 YYDKDF (reference sequence). Germline trimming cut 1 base from V and 4 bases from J; bases unmatched to any gene: 7. The CDR3 region has the DNA TGTGCCACCAGCAGAGGTGGGACAGGGGTCGTATACGAGCAGTACTTC. Translation: CATSRGGTGVVYEQYF. Together with reference TRBV15 and TRBJ2-7, the CDR3 gives the full variable domain: DAMVIQNPRYQVTQFGKPVTLSCSQTLNHNVMYWYQQKSSQAPKLLFHYYDKDFNNEADTPDNFQSRRPNTSFCFLDIRSPGLGDTAMYLCATSRGGTGVVYEQYFGPGTRLTVT.